The rows below give T cell receptor beta chains drawn from one sample of a study of CD8 T cells in Susac syndrome. TCRdb reprocessed the immunoSEQ multiplex PCR reads with MiXCR, giving one entry per CDR3 protein. This table holds about 110,000 distinct CDR3 sequences, less than 97% found once. The sample taken for sequencing was CD4+ T cells from PBMCs. Source of these receptors: a human donor in good health. The CDR3 runs from the conserved cysteine through the conserved F or W. A D gene is named only where the DNA matches it firmly. Clone size is not always given. Where it is, it says once, few, many or a class for expanded clones.

v_call	clone_size	j_call	d_call	cdr3_nt	cdr3_aa
TRBV24-1	.	TRBJ2-2	TRBD2	TGTGCCACCGGCGGGGGGAACACCGGGGAGCTGTTTTTT	CATGGGNTGELFF
TRBV20-1	.	TRBJ1-1	TRBD1	TGCAGTGCTCAGGGGGACACTGAAGCTTTCTTT	CSAQGDTEAFF
TRBV18	.	TRBJ2-1	TRBD2	TGTGCCAGCTCACCGCAGACTAGCGGGGGCACCTACAATGAGCAGTTCTTC	CASSPQTSGGTYNEQFF
TRBV9	once	TRBJ2-7	TRBD2	TGTGCCAGCAGCGTTCGGGCCGGGACTAGAACAAACGAGCAGTACTTC	CASSVRAGTRTNEQYF
TRBV11-2	.	TRBJ2-2	.	TGTGCCAGCAGCCCCACCCAGAGGGGGACCGGGGAGCTGTTTTTT	CASSPTQRGTGELFF
TRBV15	.	TRBJ1-1	.	TGTGCCACCAGAGGCTCCACTGAAGCTTTCTTT	CATRGSTEAFF
TRBV4-1	.	TRBJ2-3	TRBD2	TGCGCCAGCAGCCAAGAAGGGCTAGCGGGAGGAACAGCAGATACGCAGTATTTT	CASSQEGLAGGTADTQYF
TRBV19	.	TRBJ1-5	.	TGTGCCAGTAGTGGCCGGGGGCGAGGCAATCAGCCCCAGCATTTT	CASSGRGRGNQPQHF
TRBV5-4	.	TRBJ2-7	TRBD2	TGTGCCAGCAGCTTAGCGACTAGCGGGAGGTTTGTGCAGTACTTC	CASSLATSGRFVQYF
TRBV5-1	.	TRBJ1-1	TRBD1	TGCGCCAGCAGCTTCCGGACAGGGGGGGAAACTGAAGCTTTCTTT	CASSFRTGGETEAFF
TRBV7-2	.	TRBJ2-3	.	TGTGCCAGCAGCTTTCAAGCAGCACTCACAGATACGCAGTATTTT	CASSFQAALTDTQYF
TRBV2	.	TRBJ1-5	.	TGTGCCAGCAGTAACAGGGAAAATCAGCCCCAGCATTTT	CASSNRENQPQHF
TRBV9	once	TRBJ2-2	.	TGTGCCAGCAGTAGGAGCACCGGGGAGCTGTTTTTT	CASSRSTGELFF
TRBV5-1	few	TRBJ2-7	.	TGCGCCAGCAGCGCCTACACGGCATCCTACGAGCAGTACTTC	CASSAYTASYEQYF
TRBV30	.	TRBJ1-1	TRBD1	TGTGCCTGTACGAGCCAGGGGGCTTGGGGTGGAGCTTTCTTT	CACTSQGAWGGAFF
TRBV7-9	.	TRBJ1-1	TRBD1	TGTGCCAGCAGCTTAGTCGGGACAGGGCCGAACACTGAAGCTTTCTTT	CASSLVGTGPNTEAFF
TRBV6-1	.	TRBJ1-1	.	TGTGCCAGCAGTCTAACCACACTCCGGACGATGAACACTGAAGCTTTCTTT	CASSLTTLRTMNTEAFF
TRBV20-1	.	TRBJ2-7	.	TGCAGTGCGTTCTCCGGACTTTACGAGCAGTACTTC	CSAFSGLYEQYF
TRBV3-1	.	TRBJ1-2	.	TGTGCCAGCAGCCGCATCGGGGCTGACTATGGCTACACCTTC	CASSRIGADYGYTF
TRBV6-5	.	TRBJ2-3	TRBD2	TGTGCCAGCTCCCGGGGGGGACAAAATACGCAGTATTTT	CASSRGGQNTQYF
TRBV18	.	TRBJ1-6	.	TGTGCCAGCTCACCACAGGGAGCGGGGTATAATTCACCCCTCCACTTT	CASSPQGAGYNSPLHF
TRBV7-9	.	TRBJ1-1	TRBD1	TGTGCCAGCAGCTTAAGCCCCGGGACAGGGGGAACTGAAGCTTTCTTT	CASSLSPGTGGTEAFF
TRBV9	.	TRBJ1-4	TRBD1	TGTGCCAGCAGCCCCGACAGGGCCACAACTAATGAAAAACTGTTTTTT	CASSPDRATTNEKLFF
TRBV12-3/TRBV12-4	.	TRBJ2-5	TRBD2	TGTGCCAGCAGTTCCTCGAGCGGGGGGCCGCATCAAGAGACCCAGTACTTC	CASSSSSGGPHQETQYF
TRBV15	.	TRBJ2-7	TRBD1	TGTGCCACCAGCAGCGTGGGGTGGGACAGGGAATCCTACGAGCAGTACTTC	CATSSVGWDRESYEQYF
TRBV15	.	TRBJ1-2	.	TGTGCCACCAGCAGAGCAGGGCTTAGGCTATATGGCTACACCTTC	CATSRAGLRLYGYTF
TRBV15	.	TRBJ1-2	.	TGTGCCACCAGCAGTCCCCCCGGGCGGGGGCATAGCTATGGCTACACCTTC	CATSSPPGRGHSYGYTF
TRBV24-1	.	TRBJ2-7	TRBD1	TGTGCCACCAGTGACGGGACAGGTTCGGGATACGAGCAGTACTTC	CATSDGTGSGYEQYF
TRBV29-1	.	TRBJ1-1	.	TGCAGCGTGTCACGGACCGCGGGGAACACTGAAGCTTTCTTT	CSVSRTAGNTEAFF
TRBV19	.	TRBJ2-7	.	TGTGCCAGTAGTATAGGGACGGCCACCTACGAGCAGTACTTC	CASSIGTATYEQYF
TRBV20-1	.	TRBJ2-1	.	TGCAGTGCTAACCTAGGGAGGGAGCAGTTCTTC	CSANLGREQFF
TRBV20-1	once	TRBJ2-2	TRBD2	TGCAGTGCTTCCCCCGCGGGGGTCACCGGGGAGCTGTTTTTT	CSASPAGVTGELFF
TRBV28	.	TRBJ2-7	TRBD1	TGTGCCAGCAGAGGGGGCGACTCCTACGAGCAGTACTTC	CASRGGDSYEQYF
TRBV28	.	TRBJ1-2	.	TGTGCCAGCAGATTCGACGGGAATAACTATGGCTACACCTTC	CASRFDGNNYGYTF
TRBV5-6	.	TRBJ2-7	.	TGTGCCAGCAGCTTGGAGGTCATGCGCTCCTACGAGCAGTACTTC	CASSLEVMRSYEQYF
TRBV11-1	.	TRBJ1-1	TRBD1	TGTGCCAGCAGCCCCTGGACAGGGGGGAACACTGAAGCTTTCTTT	CASSPWTGGNTEAFF
TRBV6-2/TRBV6-3	once	TRBJ2-7	.	TGTGCCAGCAGATCCTTCGGGAGTGGCTCCTACGAGCAGTACTTC	CASRSFGSGSYEQYF
TRBV12-3/TRBV12-4	.	TRBJ2-7	TRBD2	TGTGCCAGCAGTTCCGGACTAGCCGGGAGATACTCCTATCTGAACGAGCAGTACTTC	CASSSGLAGRYSYLNEQYF
TRBV7-9	.	TRBJ2-7	.	TGTGCCAGCAGCTTAGCCCTTCGGTGGGGTGAGCAGTACTTC	CASSLALRWGEQYF
TRBV20-1	.	TRBJ1-3	TRBD1	TGCAGTGCAGAGGACAGGGTGGGAAACACCATATATTTT	CSAEDRVGNTIYF
TRBV2	.	TRBJ1-5	.	TGTGCCAGCAGTATGGAACAGTTTCAGCCCCAGCATTTT	CASSMEQFQPQHF
TRBV3-1	.	TRBJ1-6	TRBD1	TGTGCCAGCAGTCAGGACAGGGGGGCTTCACCCCTCCACTTT	CASSQDRGASPLHF
TRBV5-1	.	TRBJ2-5	TRBD1	TGCGCCAGCAACGACAGGGGGGAGACCCAGTACTTC	CASNDRGETQYF
TRBV7-8	.	TRBJ1-6	.	TGTGCCAGCAGCCACACCGGCGGTGGGTCACCCCTCCACTTT	CASSHTGGGSPLHF
TRBV2	.	TRBJ2-5	TRBD1	TGTGCCAGCACCAACGGACAGGCCCTCCAAGAGACCCAGTACTTC	CASTNGQALQETQYF
TRBV28	.	TRBJ2-3	.	TGTGCCAGCTCCTCGCGGGACCGCACAGATACGCAGTATTTT	CASSSRDRTDTQYF
TRBV20-1	.	TRBJ2-1	TRBD2	TGCAGTGCTCCTATAGCGGGAGTACCCTTACAGTTCTTC	CSAPIAGVPLQFF
TRBV28	.	TRBJ1-1	.	TGTGCCAGCAGTTTTGACGGATCGGGAAGAGGAACTGAAGCTTTCTTT	CASSFDGSGRGTEAFF
TRBV29-1	once	TRBJ1-2	.	TGCAGCGTTGTCAGACAGGATAACTATGGCTACACCTTC	CSVVRQDNYGYTF